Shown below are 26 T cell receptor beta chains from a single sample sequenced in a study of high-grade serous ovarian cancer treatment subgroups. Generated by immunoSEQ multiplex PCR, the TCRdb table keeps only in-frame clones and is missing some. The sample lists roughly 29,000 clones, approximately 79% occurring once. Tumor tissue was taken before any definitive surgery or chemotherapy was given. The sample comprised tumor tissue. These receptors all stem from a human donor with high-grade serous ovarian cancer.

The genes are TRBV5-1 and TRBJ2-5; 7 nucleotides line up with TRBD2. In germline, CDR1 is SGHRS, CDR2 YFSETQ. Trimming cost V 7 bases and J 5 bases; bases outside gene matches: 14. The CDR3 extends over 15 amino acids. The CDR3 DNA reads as TGCGCCAGCGGAGGTAGCGGGCCCGGGGGGGAGACCCAGTACTTC. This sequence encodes CASGGSGPGGETQYF.

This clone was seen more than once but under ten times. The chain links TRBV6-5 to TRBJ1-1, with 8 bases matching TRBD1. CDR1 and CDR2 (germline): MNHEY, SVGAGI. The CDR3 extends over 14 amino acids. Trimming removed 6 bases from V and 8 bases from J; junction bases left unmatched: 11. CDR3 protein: CASSPGDRSEEAFF. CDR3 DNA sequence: TGTGCCAGCAGCCCTGGGGACAGGTCGGAAGAAGCTTTCTTT.

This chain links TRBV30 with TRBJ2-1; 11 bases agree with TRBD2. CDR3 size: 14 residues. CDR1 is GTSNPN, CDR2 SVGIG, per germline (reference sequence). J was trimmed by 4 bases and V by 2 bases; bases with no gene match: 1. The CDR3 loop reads CAWSTSGSYNEQFF. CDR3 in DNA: TGTGCCTGGAGTACTAGCGGGAGTTACAATGAGCAGTTCTTC.

This CDR3 is CASSVDAGQGRYTGELFF. CDR3 nucleotides: TGTGCCAGCAGCGTAGATGCCGGACAGGGGCGGTACACCGGGGAGCTGTTTTTT. The chain combines TRBV9 with TRBJ2-2; 9 bases line up with TRBD1. This CDR3 spans 18 amino acids. The V and J ends lost 0 bases and 3 bases, in that order; junction bases with no gene match: 9. Germline V gene lookup returns CDR1 SGDLS and CDR2 YYNGEE.

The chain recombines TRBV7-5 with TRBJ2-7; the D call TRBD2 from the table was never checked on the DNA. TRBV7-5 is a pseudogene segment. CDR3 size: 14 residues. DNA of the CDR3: TGTGCCAGAAGCTTATGTTGCGGCACCTACGAGCAGTACTTC. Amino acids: CARSLCCGTYEQYF.

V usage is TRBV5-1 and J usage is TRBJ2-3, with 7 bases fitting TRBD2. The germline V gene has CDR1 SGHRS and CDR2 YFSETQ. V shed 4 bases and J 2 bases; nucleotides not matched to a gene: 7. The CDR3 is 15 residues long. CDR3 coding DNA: TGCGCCAGCAGCCTGGGAGGGCAAAACACAGATACGCAGTATTTT. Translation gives CASSLGGQNTDTQYF.

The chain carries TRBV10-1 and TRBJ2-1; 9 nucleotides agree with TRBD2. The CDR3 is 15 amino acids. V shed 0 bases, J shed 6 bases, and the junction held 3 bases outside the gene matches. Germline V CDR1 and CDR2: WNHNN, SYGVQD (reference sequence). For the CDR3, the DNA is TGCGCCAGCAGTGAGTCGGGTAGCGGGAGCAATGAGCAGTTCTTC. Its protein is CASSESGSGSNEQFF.

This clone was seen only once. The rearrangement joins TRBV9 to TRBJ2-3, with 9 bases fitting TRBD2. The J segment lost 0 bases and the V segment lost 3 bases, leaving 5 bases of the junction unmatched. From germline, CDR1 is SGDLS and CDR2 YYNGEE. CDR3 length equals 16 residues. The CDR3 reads CASSGVSGGSTDTQYF. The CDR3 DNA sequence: TGTGCCAGCAGCGGGGTTAGCGGGGGTAGCACAGATACGCAGTATTTT.

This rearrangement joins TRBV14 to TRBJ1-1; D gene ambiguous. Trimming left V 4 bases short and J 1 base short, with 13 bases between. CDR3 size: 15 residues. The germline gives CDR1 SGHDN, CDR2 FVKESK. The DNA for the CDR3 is TGTGCCAGCAGCCCCGGGCGGCATCAGAACACTGAAGCTTTCTTT. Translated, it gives CASSPGRHQNTEAFF.

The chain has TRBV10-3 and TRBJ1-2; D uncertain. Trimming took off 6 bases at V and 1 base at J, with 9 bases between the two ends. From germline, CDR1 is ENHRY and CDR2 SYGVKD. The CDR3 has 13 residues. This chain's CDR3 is CAISSDLNYGYTF. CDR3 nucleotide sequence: TGTGCCATCAGCTCGGACCTTAACTATGGCTACACCTTC.

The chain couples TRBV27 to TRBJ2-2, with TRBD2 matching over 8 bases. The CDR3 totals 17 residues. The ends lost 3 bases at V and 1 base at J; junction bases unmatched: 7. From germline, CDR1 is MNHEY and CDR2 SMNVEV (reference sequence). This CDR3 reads CASSFRGGQGNTGELFF. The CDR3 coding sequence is TGTGCCAGCAGTTTTCGGGGGGGGCAGGGGAACACCGGGGAGCTGTTTTTT.

This CDR3 reads CAWTGGRGNYNSPLHF. CDR3 DNA sequence: TGTGCCTGGACCGGGGGAAGGGGCAACTATAATTCACCCCTCCACTTT. The chain combines TRBV30 with TRBJ1-6; a weak D match, TRBD1 (5 bases). The CDR3 is made up of 16 amino acids. The germline V gene encodes CDR1 GTSNPN and CDR2 SVGIG (reference sequence). Trimming stripped 4 bases from V and 3 bases from J, with 16 bases between.

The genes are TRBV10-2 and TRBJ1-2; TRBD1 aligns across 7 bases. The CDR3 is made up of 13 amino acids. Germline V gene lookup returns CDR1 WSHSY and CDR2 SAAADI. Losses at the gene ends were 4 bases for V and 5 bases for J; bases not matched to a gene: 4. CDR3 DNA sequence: TGCGCCAGCAGTGTCGGGACAGAGTATGGCTACACCTTC. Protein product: CASSVGTEYGYTF.

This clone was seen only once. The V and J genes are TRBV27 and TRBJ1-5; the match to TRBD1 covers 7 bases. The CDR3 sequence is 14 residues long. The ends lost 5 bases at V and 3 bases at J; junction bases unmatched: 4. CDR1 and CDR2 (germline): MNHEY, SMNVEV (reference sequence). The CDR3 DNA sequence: TGTGCCAGCAGTCCCGGGACAGTCAATCAGCCCCAGCATTTT. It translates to CASSPGTVNQPQHF.

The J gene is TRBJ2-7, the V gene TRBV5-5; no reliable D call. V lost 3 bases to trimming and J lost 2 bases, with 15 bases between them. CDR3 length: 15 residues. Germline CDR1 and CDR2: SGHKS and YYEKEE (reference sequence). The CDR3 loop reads CASSSGRAPAYEQYF. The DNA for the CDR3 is TGTGCCAGCAGCTCCGGCCGGGCGCCCGCCTACGAGCAGTACTTC.

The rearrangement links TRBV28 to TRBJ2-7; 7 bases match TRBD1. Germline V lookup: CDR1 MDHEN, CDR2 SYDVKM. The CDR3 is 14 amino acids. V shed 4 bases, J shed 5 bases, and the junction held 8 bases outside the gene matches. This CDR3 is CASSSLTGFHEQYF. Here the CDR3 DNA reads TGTGCCAGCAGTTCACTGACAGGGTTCCACGAGCAGTACTTC.

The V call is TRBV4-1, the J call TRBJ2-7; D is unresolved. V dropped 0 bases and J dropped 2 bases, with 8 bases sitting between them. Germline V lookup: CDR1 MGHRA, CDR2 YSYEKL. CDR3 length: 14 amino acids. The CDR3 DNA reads TGCGCCAGCAGCCAAGAAGGCTCAACCTACGAGCAGTACTTC. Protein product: CASSQEGSTYEQYF.

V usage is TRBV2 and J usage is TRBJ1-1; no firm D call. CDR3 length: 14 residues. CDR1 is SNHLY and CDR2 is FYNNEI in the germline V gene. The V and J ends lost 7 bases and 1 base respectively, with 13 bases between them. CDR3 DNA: TGTGCCAGCAAGCGGGCAGCTAGGAACACTGAAGCTTTCTTT. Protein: CASKRAARNTEAFF.

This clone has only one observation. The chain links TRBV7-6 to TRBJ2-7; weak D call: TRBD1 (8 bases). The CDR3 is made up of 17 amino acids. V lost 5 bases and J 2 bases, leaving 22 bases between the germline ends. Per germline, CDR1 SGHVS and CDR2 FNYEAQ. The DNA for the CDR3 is TGTGCCAGCAGCGCCGTTGGGGGGGCAGGGGGCCCCTACGAGCAGTACTTC. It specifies CASSAVGGAGGPYEQYF.

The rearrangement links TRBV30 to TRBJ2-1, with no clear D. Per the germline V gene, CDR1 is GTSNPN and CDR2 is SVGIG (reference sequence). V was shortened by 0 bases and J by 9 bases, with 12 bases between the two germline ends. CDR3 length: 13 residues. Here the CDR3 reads CAWSVLGMGEQFF. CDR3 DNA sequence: TGTGCCTGGAGTGTACTGGGGATGGGTGAGCAGTTCTTC.

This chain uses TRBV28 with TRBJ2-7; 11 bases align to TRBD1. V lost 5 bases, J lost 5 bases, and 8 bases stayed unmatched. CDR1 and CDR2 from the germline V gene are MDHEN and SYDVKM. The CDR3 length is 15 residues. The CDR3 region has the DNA TGTGCCAGCAGTCCGTGGGACAGGGGGAAGCACGAGCAGTACTTC. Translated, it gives CASSPWDRGKHEQYF.

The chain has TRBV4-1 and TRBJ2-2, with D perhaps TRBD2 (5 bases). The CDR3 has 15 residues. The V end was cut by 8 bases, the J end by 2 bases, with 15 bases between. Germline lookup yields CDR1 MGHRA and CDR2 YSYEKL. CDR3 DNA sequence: TGCGCCAGCCAGCCCGTAGCGCAAAACACCGGGGAGCTGTTTTTT. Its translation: CASQPVAQNTGELFF.

The CDR3 here is CASSPPTGREQYF. CDR3 DNA: TGTGCCAGCAGCCCCCCGACAGGGCGAGAGCAGTACTTC. The chain has TRBV13 and TRBJ2-7; 7 nucleotides align to TRBD1. Germline V gene lookup returns CDR1 PRHDT and CDR2 FYEKMQ (reference sequence). Unmatched junction bases numbered 8, after V lost 5 bases and J lost 7 bases. The CDR3 length is 13 residues. The variable domain in full, completed from reference TRBV13 and TRBJ2-7, reads AAGVIQSPRHLIKEKRETATLKCYPIPRHDTVYWYQQGPGQDPQFLISFYEKMQSDKGSIPDRFSAQQFSDYHSELNMSSLELGDSALYFCASSPPTGREQYFGPGTRLTVT.

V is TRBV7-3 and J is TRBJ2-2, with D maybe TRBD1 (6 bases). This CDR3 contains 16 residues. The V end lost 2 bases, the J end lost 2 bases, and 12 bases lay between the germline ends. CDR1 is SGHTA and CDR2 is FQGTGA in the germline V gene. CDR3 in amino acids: CASSLQGSFNTGELFF. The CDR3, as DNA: TGTGCCAGCAGCTTACAGGGGTCCTTTAACACCGGGGAGCTGTTTTTT.

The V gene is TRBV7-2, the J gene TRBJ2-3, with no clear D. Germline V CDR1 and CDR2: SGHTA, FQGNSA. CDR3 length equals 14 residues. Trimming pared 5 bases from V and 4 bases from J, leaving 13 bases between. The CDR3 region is CASSVTFLADTQYF. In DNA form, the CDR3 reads TGTGCCAGCAGCGTAACCTTTCTCGCAGATACGCAGTATTTT.

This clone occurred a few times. The CDR3 here is CASSEDRGLMNTEAFF. The CDR3 bases are TGCGCCAGCAGCGAGGACAGGGGGCTAATGAACACTGAAGCTTTCTTT. This rearrangement joins TRBV5-1 to TRBJ1-1; TRBD1 matches 11 bases. The CDR3 consists of 16 residues. J gave up 0 bases and V 4 bases, and 5 bases lay outside the gene matches. Germline V CDR1 and CDR2: SGHRS, YFSETQ.